Listed below are T cell receptor beta chains from one sample, sequenced in a study of T cell changes during pregnancy in multiple sclerosis. The repertoire was sequenced with immunoSEQ multiplex PCR; TCRdb's copy has only in-frame clones and lacks some. Seen here are more than 95,000 clones, 85% to 95% observed once, and the top ten hold 0.93%. The specimen comprised peripheral blood, sampled after pregnancy. The receptor source for this set is a female donor with multiple sclerosis, enrolled in a pregnancy study. Each CDR3 is given with its conserved first and last residue. A D gene is named only where the DNA matches it firmly. Expanded clones are given a class, and other clones once, few, many or no size at all.

d_call j_call v_call clone_size cdr3_nt cdr3_aa
- TRBJ2-3 TRBV30 - TGTGCCTTCGGGGTTGGCACAGATACGCAGTATTTT CAFGVGTDTQYF
- TRBJ2-1 TRBV10-1 - TGCGCCAGCAGCCCACACAGCTATGACTCCTACAATGAGCAGTTCTTC CASSPHSYDSYNEQFF
- TRBJ1-3 TRBV11-2 once TGTGCCAGCAGCTTATCGGACAGTCCTGGAAACACCATATATTTT CASSLSDSPGNTIYF
TRBD2 TRBJ2-5 TRBV27 - TGTGCCAGCAGTTTCTCCGGGAGGGCCGAAGAGACCCAGTACTTC CASSFSGRAEETQYF
- TRBJ2-1 TRBV5-5 - TGTGCCAGCAGATCCGGGACACTATACAATGAGCAGTTCTTC CASRSGTLYNEQFF
TRBD1 TRBJ1-3 TRBV28 - TGTGCCAGCAGGCCGCCTACAGGGGCGTCTGGAAACACCATATATTTT CASRPPTGASGNTIYF
- TRBJ2-7 TRBV10-3 once TGTGCCATCAGTGAGTCTCGCGGGACGTACGAGCAGTACTTC CAISESRGTYEQYF
TRBD1 TRBJ1-1 TRBV15 - TGTGCCACCAGCAGAGCGTCCAGGGGGACGGCCACTGAAGCTTTCTTT CATSRASRGTATEAFF
- TRBJ1-2 TRBV5-1 once TGCGCCAGCAGCTTGGGTCGGGGGGCCTATGGCTACACCTTC CASSLGRGAYGYTF
- TRBJ1-5 TRBV30 - TGTGCCTGGAGTGTACTGGGGGGTTCTAGCAATCAGCCCCAGCATTTT CAWSVLGGSSNQPQHF
- TRBJ2-4 TRBV12-5 - TGTGCTAGTGGTTTGGTAGGGGGGGACATTCAGTACTTC CASGLVGGDIQYF
TRBD2 TRBJ2-1 TRBV11-2 - TGTGCCAGCAGCTTAGGACTAGCGGGGGGAGTTGGTGAGCAGTTCTTC CASSLGLAGGVGEQFF
- TRBJ1-1 TRBV18 - TGTGCCAGCTCACTTGGACTCATTCAGAACACTGAAGCTTTCTTT CASSLGLIQNTEAFF
- TRBJ2-5 TRBV6-1 - TGTGCCAGCAGTTCAGTCGGGGCCCAGTACTTC CASSSVGAQYF
TRBD1 TRBJ2-4 TRBV15 - TGTGCCACCAGTCAGGGGGAAGTCATTCAGTACTTC CATSQGEVIQYF
- TRBJ2-1 TRBV11-2 - TGTGCCAGCAGCCCCGGACTCGTTGAGCAGTTCTTC CASSPGLVEQFF
TRBD1 TRBJ2-7 TRBV27 few TGTGCCACCGCCGATCTTCGCACAGGGGCCGTCCCGAGAGAGCAGTACTTC CATADLRTGAVPREQYF
TRBD1 TRBJ2-2 TRBV6-5 - TGTGCCAGCAGTTATACAGGGGGCCGGACCGGGGAGCTGTTTTTT CASSYTGGRTGELFF
- TRBJ2-7 TRBV7-6 once TGTGCCAGCAGCTTAGAGAGGGAGAACTACGAGCAGTACTTC CASSLERENYEQYF
TRBD1 TRBJ2-7 TRBV7-2 - TGTGCCAGCAGCTTAGACAGGGGAACCGACGAGCAGTACTTC CASSLDRGTDEQYF
TRBD1 TRBJ2-1 TRBV18 - TGTGCCAGCTCACCCGGGACAGGCTACCACAATGAGCAGTTCTTC CASSPGTGYHNEQFF
- TRBJ1-4 TRBV19 - TGTGCCAGTAGTCCCTCATTCACGACTATTAATGAAAAACTGTTTTTT CASSPSFTTINEKLFF
- TRBJ2-3 TRBV5-4 - TGTGCCAGCAGCTACCCAGGGCAAATTAGCACAGATACGCAGTATTTT CASSYPGQISTDTQYF
- TRBJ1-1 TRBV6-5 - TGTGCCAGCAGTTCTACAGGAGGGAGGTACACTGAAGCTTTCTTT CASSSTGGRYTEAFF
- TRBJ1-5 TRBV6-1 - TGTGCCAGCAGTGATCAGGGAACTGATCAGCCCCAGCATTTT CASSDQGTDQPQHF
TRBD1 TRBJ2-7 TRBV7-8 - TGTGCCAGCAGCTTAACAGGGGCCTACGAGCAGTACTTC CASSLTGAYEQYF
- TRBJ1-3 TRBV7-2 - TGTGCCAGCAGCTTAGAAGCAGGGCTAGGAAACACCATATATTTT CASSLEAGLGNTIYF
TRBD1 TRBJ1-2 TRBV6-6 once TGTGCCAGCACAAATTACAGGGGCTATGGCTACACCTTC CASTNYRGYGYTF
TRBD1 TRBJ2-2 TRBV7-9 - TGTGCCAGCAGCTTAGTACAGGGGCTCGGAGGTGCCGGGGAGCTGTTTTTT CASSLVQGLGGAGELFF
- TRBJ2-2 TRBV5-1 - TGCGCCAGCAGCTTGGGACACCCGTCGAACACCGGGGAGCTGTTTTTT CASSLGHPSNTGELFF
TRBD2 TRBJ2-3 TRBV5-4 - TGTGCCAGCAGCCCTCTCCGCGGGGGGGCCTCCGAACTTAGCACAGATACGCAGTATTTT CASSPLRGGASELSTDTQYF
- TRBJ2-7 TRBV7-9 - TGCGCCAGCAGCCAAGAATCGGGGGGCGCCTACGAGCAGTACTTC CASSQESGGAYEQYF
- TRBJ1-3 TRBV27 - TGTGCCACAAAACAGCAACTCTCTGGAAACACCATATATTTT CATKQQLSGNTIYF
TRBD1 TRBJ1-1 TRBV18 - TGTGCCAGCTCACCCCAGGGGGGTGGGATGAACACTGAAGCTTTCTTT CASSPQGGGMNTEAFF